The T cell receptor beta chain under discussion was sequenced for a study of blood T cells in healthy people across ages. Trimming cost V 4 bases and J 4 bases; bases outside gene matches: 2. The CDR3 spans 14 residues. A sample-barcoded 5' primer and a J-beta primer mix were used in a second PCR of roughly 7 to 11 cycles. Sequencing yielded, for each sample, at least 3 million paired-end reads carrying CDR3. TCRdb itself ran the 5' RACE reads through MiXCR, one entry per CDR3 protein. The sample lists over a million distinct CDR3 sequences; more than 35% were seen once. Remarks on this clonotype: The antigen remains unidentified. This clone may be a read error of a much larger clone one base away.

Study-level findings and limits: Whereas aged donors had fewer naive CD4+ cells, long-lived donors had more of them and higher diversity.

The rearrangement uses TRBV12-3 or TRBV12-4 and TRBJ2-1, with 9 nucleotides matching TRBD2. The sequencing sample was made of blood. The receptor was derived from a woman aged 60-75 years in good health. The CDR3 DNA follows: TGTGCCAGCAGTTGGACTAGCGTTTACAATGAGCAGTTCTTC. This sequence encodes CASSWTSVYNEQFF.